Listed below are T cell receptor beta chains from one sample, sequenced in a study of somatic mutations in cytotoxic T cells in rheumatoid arthritis. Data came from immunoSEQ multiplex PCR; TCRdb stores just in-frame clones and leaves some out. The sample lists over 10,000 clones, over 70% occurring once. Input material: CD8+ T cells sorted from blood. These receptors were collected from a man aged 65 to 85 in good health. CDR3s include the opening cysteine and the closing phenylalanine or tryptophan. Each record gives: CDR3 protein, CDR3 DNA, J gene, clone size, D gene, V gene. A D gene is named only where the DNA matches it firmly. The size field is filled for only some rows; it gives once, few, many or a size class.

CDR3 protein: CASSQDLGEPGYEQYF
CDR3 DNA: TGCGCCAGCAGCCAAGATCTAGGGGAGCCAGGATACGAGCAGTACTTC
J gene: TRBJ2-7
clone size: NA
D gene: NA
V gene: TRBV4-3

CDR3 protein: CASSDDQGGAGELFF
CDR3 DNA: TGTGCCAGCAGTGACGATCAAGGGGGCGCCGGGGAGCTGTTTTTT
J gene: TRBJ2-2
clone size: NA
D gene: TRBD1
V gene: TRBV6-4

CDR3 protein: CASRPPGEVNEQYF
CDR3 DNA: TGTGCCAGCCGACCCCCGGGCGAAGTGAACGAGCAGTACTTC
J gene: TRBJ2-7
clone size: few
D gene: NA
V gene: TRBV6-5

CDR3 protein: CASSLSAGGAYNEQFF
CDR3 DNA: TGTGCCAGCAGTTTGTCGGCGGGAGGGGCCTACAATGAGCAGTTCTTC
J gene: TRBJ2-1
clone size: NA
D gene: TRBD2
V gene: TRBV28

CDR3 protein: CASSLPSGKSSYEQYF
CDR3 DNA: TGTGCCAGCAGCCTCCCCAGCGGGAAGAGCTCCTACGAGCAGTACTTC
J gene: TRBJ2-7
clone size: NA
D gene: TRBD2
V gene: TRBV28

CDR3 protein: CASTNGASANTGELFF
CDR3 DNA: TGTGCCAGCACCAATGGGGCTAGCGCAAACACCGGGGAGCTGTTTTTT
J gene: TRBJ2-2
clone size: NA
D gene: NA
V gene: TRBV7-7

CDR3 protein: CASSLETSGVTPYEQYF
CDR3 DNA: TGTGCCAGCAGCCTCGAGACTAGCGGGGTTACCCCCTACGAGCAGTACTTC
J gene: TRBJ2-7
clone size: NA
D gene: TRBD2
V gene: TRBV13

CDR3 protein: CASSSGGSYNEQFF
CDR3 DNA: TGTGCCAGCAGCTCGGGCGGGTCGTACAATGAGCAGTTCTTC
J gene: TRBJ2-1
clone size: once
D gene: NA
V gene: TRBV7-9

CDR3 protein: CASSAQGAASPLHF
CDR3 DNA: TGTGCCAGCAGCGCACAGGGGGCGGCTTCACCCCTCCACTTT
J gene: TRBJ1-6
clone size: few
D gene: TRBD1
V gene: TRBV11-2

CDR3 protein: CASSERGPNYGYTF
CDR3 DNA: TGTGCCAGCAGTGAAAGGGGTCCTAACTATGGCTACACCTTC
J gene: TRBJ1-2
clone size: few
D gene: NA
V gene: TRBV2

CDR3 protein: CASSISEGVYTGELFF
CDR3 DNA: TGTGCCAGTAGTATATCGGAGGGAGTGTACACCGGGGAGCTGTTTTTT
J gene: TRBJ2-2
clone size: NA
D gene: NA
V gene: TRBV19

CDR3 protein: CASSDREYNEQFF
CDR3 DNA: TGTGCCAGCAGTGACAGGGAGTACAATGAGCAGTTCTTC
J gene: TRBJ2-1
clone size: NA
D gene: TRBD1
V gene: TRBV6-5

CDR3 protein: CASSVDGIPMNTEAFF
CDR3 DNA: TGTGCCAGCAGCGTAGACGGAATCCCCATGAACACTGAAGCTTTCTTT
J gene: TRBJ1-1
clone size: NA
D gene: NA
V gene: TRBV9

CDR3 protein: CASSQTLTSGSYEQYF
CDR3 DNA: TGTGCCAGCAGCCAAACTCTGACTAGCGGGAGCTACGAGCAGTACTTC
J gene: TRBJ2-7
clone size: NA
D gene: TRBD2
V gene: TRBV4-2

CDR3 protein: CASSMESHASYEQYF
CDR3 DNA: TGTGCCAGTAGTATGGAGAGCCATGCCTCCTACGAGCAGTACTTC
J gene: TRBJ2-7
clone size: NA
D gene: NA
V gene: TRBV19

CDR3 protein: CASSAGLAENTGELFF
CDR3 DNA: TGTGCCAGCAGTGCCGGACTAGCGGAGAACACCGGGGAGCTGTTTTTT
J gene: TRBJ2-2
clone size: medium-sized
D gene: TRBD2
V gene: TRBV6-1

CDR3 protein: CASSFWGRSTDTQYF
CDR3 DNA: TGTGCCAGCAGCTTCTGGGGACGGAGCACAGATACGCAGTATTTT
J gene: TRBJ2-3
clone size: NA
D gene: NA
V gene: TRBV11-2

CDR3 protein: CASSKDGVGGIIEAFF
CDR3 DNA: TGTGCCAGTAGTAAGGATGGTGTAGGGGGGATTATTGAAGCTTTCTTT
J gene: TRBJ1-1
clone size: NA
D gene: NA
V gene: TRBV19

CDR3 protein: CAWSGVDTEINYEQYF
CDR3 DNA: TGTGCCTGGAGTGGAGTTGATACAGAAATTAACTACGAGCAGTACTTC
J gene: TRBJ2-7
clone size: NA
D gene: NA
V gene: TRBV30

CDR3 protein: CASSVAAGPAGNTIYF
CDR3 DNA: TGTGCCAGCAGCGTAGCGGCAGGTCCGGCTGGAAACACCATATATTTT
J gene: TRBJ1-3
clone size: NA
D gene: NA
V gene: TRBV9

CDR3 protein: CASSIGTSFYEQYF
CDR3 DNA: TGTGCCAGTAGTATCGGGACAAGCTTCTACGAGCAGTACTTC
J gene: TRBJ2-7
clone size: NA
D gene: NA
V gene: TRBV19

CDR3 protein: CATSRVLLQTETQYF
CDR3 DNA: TGTGCCACCAGCAGAGTGCTCCTCCAAACAGAGACCCAGTACTTC
J gene: TRBJ2-5
clone size: few
D gene: NA
V gene: TRBV15

CDR3 protein: CASSNETSGPYNEQFF
CDR3 DNA: TGTGCCAGCAGTAACGAAACTAGCGGCCCCTACAATGAGCAGTTCTTC
J gene: TRBJ2-1
clone size: NA
D gene: TRBD2
V gene: TRBV28

CDR3 protein: CASGYRGRGNIQYF
CDR3 DNA: TGTGCCAGCGGGTACAGGGGGCGAGGAAACATTCAGTACTTC
J gene: TRBJ2-4
clone size: NA
D gene: TRBD1
V gene: TRBV27

CDR3 protein: CASSVGQGKNSPLHF
CDR3 DNA: TGTGCCAGCAGCGTAGGACAGGGTAAAAATTCACCCCTCCACTTT
J gene: TRBJ1-6
clone size: NA
D gene: TRBD1
V gene: TRBV7-3

CDR3 protein: CASREEGTAYEQYF
CDR3 DNA: TGTGCCAGCAGGGAGGAAGGGACAGCCTACGAGCAGTACTTC
J gene: TRBJ2-7
clone size: NA
D gene: TRBD1
V gene: TRBV6-1

CDR3 protein: CASSPRLAEGNEQFF
CDR3 DNA: TGTGCCAGCAGTCCCCGACTAGCCGAGGGGAATGAGCAGTTCTTC
J gene: TRBJ2-1
clone size: NA
D gene: TRBD2
V gene: TRBV6-1

CDR3 protein: CASRTTSRMSSYNEQFF
CDR3 DNA: TGTGCCAGCAGGACTACCTCCAGGATGAGCTCCTACAATGAGCAGTTCTTC
J gene: TRBJ2-1
clone size: NA
D gene: NA
V gene: TRBV28

CDR3 protein: CSVDGGAPYEQYF
CDR3 DNA: TGCAGCGTTGATGGGGGAGCCCCCTACGAGCAGTACTTC
J gene: TRBJ2-7
clone size: NA
D gene: NA
V gene: TRBV29-1

CDR3 protein: CASSTAGEGSYEQYF
CDR3 DNA: TGTGCCAGCAGCACAGCGGGAGAGGGGTCCTACGAGCAGTACTTC
J gene: TRBJ2-7
clone size: NA
D gene: TRBD2
V gene: TRBV6-6

CDR3 protein: CASSHEAQETQYF
CDR3 DNA: TGTGCCAGCAGCCACGAGGCCCAAGAGACCCAGTACTTC
J gene: TRBJ2-5
clone size: NA
D gene: NA
V gene: TRBV11-3

CDR3 protein: CASSYSAGGIDTQYF
CDR3 DNA: TGTGCCAGCAGTTATTCGGCGGGTGGGATAGATACGCAGTATTTT
J gene: TRBJ2-3
clone size: NA
D gene: NA
V gene: TRBV27

CDR3 protein: CSVAAPGTGELFF
CDR3 DNA: TGCAGCGTTGCGGCCCCTGGGACCGGGGAGCTGTTTTTT
J gene: TRBJ2-2
clone size: NA
D gene: NA
V gene: TRBV29-1

CDR3 protein: CASGEVAGDNEQFF
CDR3 DNA: TGTGCCAGCGGCGAAGTAGCGGGAGACAATGAGCAGTTCTTC
J gene: TRBJ2-1
clone size: NA
D gene: TRBD2
V gene: TRBV7-9

CDR3 protein: CASSQFSRGPIADTQYF
CDR3 DNA: TGCGCCAGCAGCCAGTTTTCGCGGGGGCCGATTGCAGATACGCAGTATTTT
J gene: TRBJ2-3
clone size: NA
D gene: NA
V gene: TRBV4-3

CDR3 protein: CASSDSLGYF
CDR3 DNA: TGTGCCAGCAGTGATTCGTTGGGCTACTTC
J gene: TRBJ2-7
clone size: NA
D gene: NA
V gene: TRBV6-1

CDR3 protein: CASRLDSSGNTIYF
CDR3 DNA: TGTGCCAGCAGGCTGGACAGCTCTGGAAACACCATATATTTT
J gene: TRBJ1-3
clone size: NA
D gene: NA
V gene: TRBV6-1

CDR3 protein: CASRLAGGPESYEQYF
CDR3 DNA: TGTGCCAGCAGACTAGCGGGAGGGCCGGAATCCTACGAGCAGTACTTC
J gene: TRBJ2-7
clone size: medium-sized
D gene: TRBD2
V gene: TRBV2

CDR3 protein: CASSEEETGGEKLFF
CDR3 DNA: TGTGCCAGCAGTGAAGAGGAGACAGGGGGGGAAAAACTGTTTTTT
J gene: TRBJ1-4
clone size: NA
D gene: TRBD1
V gene: TRBV6-1

CDR3 protein: CASSGYQGVVEQYF
CDR3 DNA: TGTGCCAGCAGTGGGTATCAGGGGGTGGTCGAGCAGTACTTC
J gene: TRBJ2-7
clone size: NA
D gene: TRBD1
V gene: TRBV25-1

CDR3 protein: CASSIAVWTGMNTEAFF
CDR3 DNA: TGTGCCAGTAGTATAGCGGTTTGGACAGGGATGAACACTGAAGCTTTCTTT
J gene: TRBJ1-1
clone size: NA
D gene: TRBD1
V gene: TRBV19

CDR3 protein: CASSMWTGWDEQYF
CDR3 DNA: TGTGCCAGTAGTATGTGGACAGGTTGGGACGAGCAGTACTTC
J gene: TRBJ2-7
clone size: few
D gene: TRBD1
V gene: TRBV19

CDR3 protein: CASSQERGGPGNTIYF
CDR3 DNA: TGCGCCAGCAGCCAAGAAAGGGGAGGTCCCGGAAACACCATATATTTT
J gene: TRBJ1-3
clone size: NA
D gene: NA
V gene: TRBV4-3

CDR3 protein: CASSSPGPWDSPLHF
CDR3 DNA: TGTGCCAGCAGTTCGCCGGGACCGTGGGATTCACCCCTCCACTTT
J gene: TRBJ1-6
clone size: NA
D gene: NA
V gene: TRBV27

CDR3 protein: CASSPGLAALGEQFF
CDR3 DNA: TGTGCCAGCAGCCCGGGACTAGCGGCATTAGGGGAGCAGTTCTTC
J gene: TRBJ2-1
clone size: few
D gene: TRBD2
V gene: TRBV7-9